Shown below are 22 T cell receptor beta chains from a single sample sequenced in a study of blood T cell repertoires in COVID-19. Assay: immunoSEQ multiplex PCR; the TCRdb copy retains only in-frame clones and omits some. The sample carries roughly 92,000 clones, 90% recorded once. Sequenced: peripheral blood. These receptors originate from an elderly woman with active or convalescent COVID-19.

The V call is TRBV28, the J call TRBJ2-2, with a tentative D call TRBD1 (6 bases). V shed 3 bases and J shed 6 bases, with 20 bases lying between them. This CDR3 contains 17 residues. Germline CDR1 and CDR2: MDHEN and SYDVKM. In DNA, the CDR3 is TGTGCCAGCAGTTTCCACCCCCCCGGGACATCGGCCGGGGAGCTGTTTTTT. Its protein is CASSFHPPGTSAGELFF.

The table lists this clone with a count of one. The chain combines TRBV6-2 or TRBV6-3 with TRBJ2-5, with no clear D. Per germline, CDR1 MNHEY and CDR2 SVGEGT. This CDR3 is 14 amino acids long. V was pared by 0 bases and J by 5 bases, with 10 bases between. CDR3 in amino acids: CASSYSPSQETQYF. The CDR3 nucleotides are TGTGCCAGCAGTTACTCCCCATCTCAGGAGACCCAGTACTTC.

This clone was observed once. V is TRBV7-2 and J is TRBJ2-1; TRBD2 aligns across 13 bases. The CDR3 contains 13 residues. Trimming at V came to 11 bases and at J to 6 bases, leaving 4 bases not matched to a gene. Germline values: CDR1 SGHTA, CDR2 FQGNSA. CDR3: CAAGTSGVNEQFF. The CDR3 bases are TGTGCCGCGGGGACTAGCGGGGTCAATGAGCAGTTCTTC.

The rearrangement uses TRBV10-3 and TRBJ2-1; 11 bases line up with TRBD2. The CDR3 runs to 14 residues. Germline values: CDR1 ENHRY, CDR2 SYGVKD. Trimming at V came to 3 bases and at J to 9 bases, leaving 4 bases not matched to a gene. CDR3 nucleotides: TGTGCCATCAGTGATAGCGGGAGGGCCGGTGAGCAGTTCTTC. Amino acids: CAISDSGRAGEQFF.

The CDR3 bases are TGTGCCAGCAGCGAGGGTGGAGACGCGACTGAAGCTTTCTTT. Translated: CASSEGGDATEAFF. The V and J genes are TRBV28 and TRBJ1-1; D unclear. Germline CDR1 MDHEN, CDR2 SYDVKM. The V end was cut by 6 bases, the J end by 5 bases, with 16 bases between. The CDR3 consists of 14 residues.

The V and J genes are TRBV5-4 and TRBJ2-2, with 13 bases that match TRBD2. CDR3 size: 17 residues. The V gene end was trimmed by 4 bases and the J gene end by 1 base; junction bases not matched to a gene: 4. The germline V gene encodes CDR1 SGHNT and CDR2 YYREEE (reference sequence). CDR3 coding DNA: TGTGCCAGCAGCCGCGGACTAGCGGGAGAGAACACCGGGGAGCTGTTTTTT. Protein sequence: CASSRGLAGENTGELFF. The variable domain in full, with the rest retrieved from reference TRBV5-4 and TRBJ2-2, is ETGVTQSPTHLIKTRGQQVTLRCSSQSGHNTVSWYQQALGQGPQFIFQYYREEENGRGNFPPRFSGLQFPNYSSELNVNALELDDSALYLCASSRGLAGENTGELFFGEGSRLTVL.

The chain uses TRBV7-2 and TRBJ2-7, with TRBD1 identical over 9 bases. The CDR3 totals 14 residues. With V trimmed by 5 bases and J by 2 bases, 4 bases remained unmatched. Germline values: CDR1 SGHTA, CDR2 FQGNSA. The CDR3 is CASSQRQGAYEQYF. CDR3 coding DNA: TGTGCCAGCAGCCAACGACAGGGGGCCTACGAGCAGTACTTC.

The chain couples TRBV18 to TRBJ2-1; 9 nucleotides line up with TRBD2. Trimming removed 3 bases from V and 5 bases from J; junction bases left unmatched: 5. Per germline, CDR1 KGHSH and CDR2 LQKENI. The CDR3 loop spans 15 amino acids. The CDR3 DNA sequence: TGTGCCAGCTCACCCTTAGCGGGAGCAGACAATGAGCAGTTCTTC. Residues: CASSPLAGADNEQFF.

The DNA of the CDR3 is TGTGCCAGCAGTTCCCTGAGCCGTGGCTACACCTTC. It translates to CASSSLSRGYTF. The chain recombines TRBV28 with TRBJ1-2; no clear D. This CDR3 contains 12 residues. Germline V gene sequence: CDR1 MDHEN, CDR2 SYDVKM. The V gene lost 4 bases and the J gene lost 7 bases, with 10 bases spanning the gap.

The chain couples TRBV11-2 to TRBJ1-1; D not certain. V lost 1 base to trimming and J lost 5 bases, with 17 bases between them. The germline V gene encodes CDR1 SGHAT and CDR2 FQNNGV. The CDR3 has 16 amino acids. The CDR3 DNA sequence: TGTGCCAGCAGCTTAGGTGGTATAGCCGGGAGGACTGAAGCTTTCTTT. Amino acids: CASSLGGIAGRTEAFF.

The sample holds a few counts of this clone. The CDR3 coding sequence is TGTGCCAGTAGTATAGATCGAGGGTTGGGCAACACTGAAGCTTTCTTT. This sequence encodes CASSIDRGLGNTEAFF. The V call is TRBV19, the J call TRBJ1-1; no clear D. Germline assignment: CDR1 LNHDA and CDR2 SQIVND (reference sequence). The ends were cut back, 0 bases at V and 2 bases at J, with 13 bases in the middle. The CDR3 runs 16 residues.

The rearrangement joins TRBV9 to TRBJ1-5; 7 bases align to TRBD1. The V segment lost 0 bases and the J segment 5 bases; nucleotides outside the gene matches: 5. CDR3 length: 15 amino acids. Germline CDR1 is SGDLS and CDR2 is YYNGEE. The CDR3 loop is CASSVEGAYDQPQHF. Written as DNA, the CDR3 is TGTGCCAGCAGCGTAGAGGGGGCTTATGATCAGCCCCAGCATTTT.

DNA for the CDR3: TGTGCCAGCAGCTTAGATTGGGCGAACACTGAAGCTTTCTTT. It is translated as CASSLDWANTEAFF. V usage is TRBV7-2 and J usage is TRBJ1-1; D gene ambiguous. Between the trimmed V and J ends, which lost 1 base and 1 base, there was a span of 7 bases. The CDR3 sequence is 14 residues long. Germline V gene sequence: CDR1 SGHTA, CDR2 FQGNSA.

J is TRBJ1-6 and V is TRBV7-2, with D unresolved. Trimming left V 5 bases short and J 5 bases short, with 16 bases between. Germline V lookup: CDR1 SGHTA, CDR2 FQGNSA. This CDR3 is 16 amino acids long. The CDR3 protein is CASSPRAWPDNSPLHF. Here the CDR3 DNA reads TGTGCCAGCAGCCCGAGGGCGTGGCCCGATAATTCACCCCTCCACTTT.

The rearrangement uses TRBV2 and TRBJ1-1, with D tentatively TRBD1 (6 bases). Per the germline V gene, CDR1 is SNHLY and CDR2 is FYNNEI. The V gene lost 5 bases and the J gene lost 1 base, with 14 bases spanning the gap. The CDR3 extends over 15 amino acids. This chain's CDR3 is CASSPRTAQNTEAFF. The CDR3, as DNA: TGTGCCAGCAGTCCCCGGACAGCCCAGAACACTGAAGCTTTCTTT.

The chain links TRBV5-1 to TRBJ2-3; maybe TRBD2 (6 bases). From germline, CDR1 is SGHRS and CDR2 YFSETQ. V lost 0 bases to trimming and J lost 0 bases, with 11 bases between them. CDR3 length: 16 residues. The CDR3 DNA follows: TGCGCCAGCAGCTTGGATACCGGGACTAGCACAGATACGCAGTATTTT. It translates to CASSLDTGTSTDTQYF.

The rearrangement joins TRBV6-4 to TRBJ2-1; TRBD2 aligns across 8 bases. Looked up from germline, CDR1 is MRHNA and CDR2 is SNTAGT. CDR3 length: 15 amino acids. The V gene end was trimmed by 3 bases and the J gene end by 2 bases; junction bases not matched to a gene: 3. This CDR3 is CASSEAGEAYNEQFF. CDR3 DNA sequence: TGTGCCAGCAGTGAAGCGGGAGAGGCCTACAATGAGCAGTTCTTC.

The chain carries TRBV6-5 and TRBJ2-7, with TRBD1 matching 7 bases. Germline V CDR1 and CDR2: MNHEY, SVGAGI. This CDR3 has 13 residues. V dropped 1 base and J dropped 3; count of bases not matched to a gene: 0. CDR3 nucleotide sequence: TGTGCCAGCAGTTACTGGGACAGCTACGAGCAGTACTTC. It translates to CASSYWDSYEQYF.

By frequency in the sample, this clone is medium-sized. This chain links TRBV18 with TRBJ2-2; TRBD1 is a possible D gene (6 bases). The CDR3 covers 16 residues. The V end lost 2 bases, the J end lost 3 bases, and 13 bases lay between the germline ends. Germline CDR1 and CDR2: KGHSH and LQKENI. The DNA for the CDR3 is TGTGCCAGCTCACCAATCCCTCCAGGGGACACCGGGGAGCTGTTTTTT. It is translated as CASSPIPPGDTGELFF.

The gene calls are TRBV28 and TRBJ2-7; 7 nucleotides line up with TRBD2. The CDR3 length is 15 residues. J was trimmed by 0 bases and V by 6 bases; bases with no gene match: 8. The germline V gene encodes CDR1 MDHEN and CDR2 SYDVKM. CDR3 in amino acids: CASSFSGPSSYEQYF. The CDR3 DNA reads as TGTGCCAGCAGCTTTAGCGGGCCTAGCTCCTACGAGCAGTACTTC.

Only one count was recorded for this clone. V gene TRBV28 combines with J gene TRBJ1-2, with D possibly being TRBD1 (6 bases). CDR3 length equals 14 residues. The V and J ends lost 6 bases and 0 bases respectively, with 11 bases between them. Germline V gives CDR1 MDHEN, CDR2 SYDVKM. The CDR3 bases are TGTGCCAGCAGGGACAGAATAACTAACTATGGCTACACCTTC. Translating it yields CASRDRITNYGYTF.

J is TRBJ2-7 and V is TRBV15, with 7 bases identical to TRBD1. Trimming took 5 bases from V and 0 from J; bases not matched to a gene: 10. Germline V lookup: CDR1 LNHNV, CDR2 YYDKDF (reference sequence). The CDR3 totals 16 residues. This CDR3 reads CATSPRQGWSSYEQYF. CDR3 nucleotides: TGTGCCACCAGCCCCCGACAGGGATGGAGCTCCTACGAGCAGTACTTC. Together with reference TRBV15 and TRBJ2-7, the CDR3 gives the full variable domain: DAMVIQNPRYQVTQFGKPVTLSCSQTLNHNVMYWYQQKSSQAPKLLFHYYDKDFNNEADTPDNFQSRRPNTSFCFLDIRSPGLGDTAMYLCATSPRQGWSSYEQYFGPGTRLTVT.